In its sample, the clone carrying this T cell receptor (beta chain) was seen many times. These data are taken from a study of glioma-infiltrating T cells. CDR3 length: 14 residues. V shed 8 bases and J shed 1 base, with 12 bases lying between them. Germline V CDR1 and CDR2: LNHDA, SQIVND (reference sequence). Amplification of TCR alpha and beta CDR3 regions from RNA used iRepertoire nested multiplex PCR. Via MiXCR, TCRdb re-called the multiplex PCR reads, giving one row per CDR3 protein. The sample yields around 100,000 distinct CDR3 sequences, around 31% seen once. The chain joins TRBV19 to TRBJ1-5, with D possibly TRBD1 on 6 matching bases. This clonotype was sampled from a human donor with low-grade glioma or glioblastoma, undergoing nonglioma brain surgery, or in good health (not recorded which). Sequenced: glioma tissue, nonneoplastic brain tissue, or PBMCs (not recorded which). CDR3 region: CASFQQGSNQPQHF. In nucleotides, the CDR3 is TGTGCCAGTTTCCAACAGGGAAGCAATCAGCCCCAGCATTTT.